This TCR beta chain derives from a study of T cells in localized non-small cell lung cancer. The table came from immunoSEQ multiplex PCR; TCRdb's copy has only in-frame clones and leaves some out. The table lists tens of thousands of clones, about 89% of them singletons, with approximately 12% in the top ten. The CDR3 is 15 residues long. Germline-derived CDR1 and CDR2 are SGHRS and YFSETQ. After removal of 6 bases from V and 7 bases from J, the junction contained 9 bases not matched to a gene. This clone was recorded once. What it recognizes is unknown. The study, taken as a whole, reports: Higher blood T cell density tracked longer overall survival. Among the top 100 tumor clones, a median roughly 57 appeared in adjacent lung.

The TCR sequence derives from a male donor aged 60 or over with stage I lung adenocarcinoma. This sample comprised peripheral blood, obtained before any cancer treatment. The chain couples TRBV5-1 to TRBJ2-1; TRBD1 matches 11 bases. DNA for the CDR3: TGCGCCAGCACTCCCGGACAGGGGGCTCGAAATGAGCAGTTCTTC. Its protein is CASTPGQGARNEQFF.